Below are 18 T cell receptor beta chains sequenced from a single sample in a study of vaccination and CD4 T cells after COVID-19 (dated by TCRdb to between 2021 and 2022). The protocol used for the library was PCR. TCRdb records Illumina iSeq 100 as the sequencer. DNA from cultured CD4+ T cells underwent TCR sequencing with the Oncomine TCR Beta short-read assay at the Johns Hopkins FTIC core. TCRdb cleaned the public reads at Q25 with fastp, built clones with MiXCR and kept in-frame beta chains. Rows matching on CDR3 protein sequence are summarized as one entry with the most common DNA and genes. Within this sample are 6,000 to 8,500 distinct CDR3 sequences, with roughly 57% of them counted one time only. Jointly, the top ten make up about a third of the sample. Sample treatment or condition, as interpreted from the label and publication: roughly 11-day PBMC culture with coronavirus spike peptide pools or control peptides (ViraFEST assay).

These receptors are not linked to any known antigen. The sequencing input was CD4+ T cells from blood, cultured in vitro. These TCRs come from a human donor who had recovered from COVID-19.

In the case of this clonotype: Relative to the germline gene, one junction end is altered; a read error may explain this. The rearrangement joins TRBV7-9 to TRBJ2-5, with 10 bases identical to TRBD2. Germline-derived CDR1 and CDR2 are SEHNR and FQNEAQ (reference sequence). The CDR3 is 15 residues long. CDR3 DNA: TGCGCCAGCAGCTACGGGACTAGCGTACAAGAGACCCAGTACTTC. Translating it yields CASSYGTSVQETQYF.

The rearrangement joins TRBV27 to TRBJ2-3, with D possibly being TRBD2 (6 bases). V lost 6 bases to trimming and J lost 4 bases, with 17 bases between them. Germline loops: CDR1 MNHEY, CDR2 SMNVEV (reference sequence). The CDR3 contains 15 residues. The CDR3 reads CASSPAGLLADTQYF. CDR3 nucleotides: TGTGCCAGCAGCCCGGCGGGATTGCTAGCAGATACGCAGTATTTT.

In its sample, this clonotype was seen a few times. The chain joins TRBV7-9 to TRBJ1-2; TRBD1 matches 10 bases. V was pared by 5 bases and J by 4 bases, with 7 bases of the junction left unmatched. The CDR3 extends over 15 amino acids. Germline V gene data show CDR1 as SEHNR and CDR2 as FQNEAQ (reference sequence). CDR3 loop: CASSPRTGGSYGYTF. The CDR3 region has the DNA TGTGCCAGCAGCCCGCGGACAGGGGGGAGCTATGGCTACACCTTC.

The gene calls are TRBV11-2 and TRBJ2-2, with TRBD2 matching over 9 bases. J gave up 7 bases and V 8 bases, and 11 bases lay outside the gene matches. Germline lookup yields CDR1 SGHAT and CDR2 FQNNGV. The CDR3 consists of 15 residues. The CDR3 loop reads CASSGIAGAVGELFF. CDR3 DNA sequence: TGTGCCAGCTCAGGGATAGCGGGAGCGGTCGGGGAGCTGTTTTTT.

The gene calls are TRBV6-5 and TRBJ1-1, with unresolved D. CDR3 length: 12 amino acids. Germline values: CDR1 MNHEY, CDR2 SVGAGI. Trimming removed 0 bases at V and 6 bases at J, with 5 bases between. CDR3 loop: CASSYSRAEAFF. The CDR3 bases are TGTGCCAGCAGTTACTCGAGGGCTGAAGCTTTCTTT.

The genes are TRBV7-9 and TRBJ2-7, with D possibly matching TRBD1 (5 bases). There are 12 residues in the CDR3. From germline, CDR1 is SEHNR and CDR2 FQNEAQ (reference sequence). The ends were cut back, 5 bases at V and 5 bases at J, with 10 bases in the middle. CDR3 nucleotides: TGTGCCAGCAGCCCCGGACACGACGAGCAGTACTTC. Translation: CASSPGHDEQYF.

The chain joins TRBV6-1 to TRBJ1-1, with 7 bases that match TRBD1. After removal of 2 bases from V and 4 bases from J, the junction contained 10 bases not matched to a gene. Germline V lookup: CDR1 MNHNS, CDR2 SASEGT. This CDR3 spans 16 amino acids. In nucleotides, the CDR3 is TGTGCCAGCAGTGAAAGAGGCAGGGGGGTGGGCACTGAAGCTTTCTTT. Protein: CASSERGRGVGTEAFF.

The chain is built from TRBV5-4 and TRBJ1-2; 7 positions match TRBD1. With V trimmed by 1 base and J by 2 bases, 5 bases remained unmatched. Germline V gene data show CDR1 as SGHNT and CDR2 as YYREEE (reference sequence). The CDR3 length is 15 residues. CDR3 loop: CASSLSQGGNYGYTF. As DNA, the CDR3 is TGTGCCAGCAGCTTGAGTCAGGGGGGAAACTATGGCTACACCTTC.

This clonotype was detected once. The CDR3 sequence: CASSDRGLLSADTQYF. The CDR3 region has the DNA TGTGCCAGCAGTGATAGGGGACTTCTCAGCGCAGATACGCAGTATTTT. The rearrangement joins TRBV2 to TRBJ2-3, with D possibly being TRBD2 (6 bases). The V end was cut by 3 bases, the J end by 4 bases, with 17 bases between. The CDR3 loop spans 16 amino acids. Germline V gives CDR1 SNHLY, CDR2 FYNNEI.

The V and J genes are TRBV14 and TRBJ1-3, with D hard to call. V dropped 0 bases and J dropped 0 bases, with 3 bases sitting between them. This CDR3 comprises 14 residues. CDR1 and CDR2 from the germline V gene are SGHDN and FVKESK. CDR3 residues: CASSQESSGNTIYF. The CDR3 DNA reads TGTGCCAGCAGCCAAGAGAGCTCTGGAAACACCATATATTTT.

V usage is TRBV20-1 and J usage is TRBJ2-1; no reliable D call. Germline lookup yields CDR1 DFQATT and CDR2 SNEGSKA (reference sequence). V lost 1 base, J lost 0 bases, and 7 bases lay in between. This CDR3 region has 14 residues. The DNA of the CDR3 is TGCAGTGCTAGAGGGGGTAGCTCCTACAATGAGCAGTTCTTC. Residues: CSARGGSSYNEQFF.

The chain carries TRBV30 and TRBJ2-7; no firm D call. Deletions cut 3 bases from V and 2 bases from J, with 8 bases between. This CDR3 region has 12 residues. In germline, CDR1 is GTSNPN, CDR2 SVGIG (reference sequence). This CDR3 reads CAWRSMTYEQYF. As DNA, the CDR3 is TGTGCCTGGAGGTCTATGACCTACGAGCAGTACTTC.

This clonotype came up once. V usage is TRBV6-2 or TRBV6-3 and J usage is TRBJ1-1; TRBD1 is a possible D gene (6 bases). Germline lookup yields CDR1 MNHEY and CDR2 SVGEGT. V gave up 11 bases and J gave up 1 base, with 11 bases separating them. The CDR3 has 12 residues. The CDR3 DNA reads TGTGCCTGCGGCAGGGGGAACACTGAAGCTTTCTTT. Protein product: CACGRGNTEAFF.

V is TRBV5-1 and J is TRBJ2-7; D remains ambiguous. Deletions cut 0 bases from V and 0 bases from J, with 4 bases between. Germline V gene lookup returns CDR1 SGHRS and CDR2 YFSETQ. The CDR3 is 13 amino acids. The CDR3 protein is CASSLVSSYEQYF. The CDR3 DNA follows: TGCGCCAGCAGCTTGGTGTCCTCCTACGAGCAGTACTTC.

This clonotype was observed a few times. The rearrangement links TRBV27 to TRBJ2-7; D may match TRBD1 or TRBD2 (6 bases each). CDR3 length equals 14 residues. V was shortened by 3 bases and J by 1 base, with 10 bases between the two germline ends. Germline V gives CDR1 MNHEY, CDR2 SMNVEV (reference sequence). The CDR3 bases are TGTGCCAGCAGTTTCCGAGGGGGGTCCTACGAGCAGTACTTC. Its translation: CASSFRGGSYEQYF.

This clonotype was found a few times. The genes are TRBV19 and TRBJ1-5, with 10 bases matching TRBD1. V lost 5 bases, J lost 1 base, and 11 bases stayed unmatched. The CDR3 is 18 residues long. The germline CDR1 and CDR2 sequences are LNHDA and SQIVND (reference sequence). As DNA, the CDR3 is TGTGCCAGTAGTCGCTGGACAGGGGGGGACGGGAGCAATCAGCCCCAGCATTTT. Its protein is CASSRWTGGDGSNQPQHF.

The chain recombines TRBV20-1 with TRBJ2-1; D ambiguous. CDR1 and CDR2 from the germline V gene are DFQATT and SNEGSKA (reference sequence). CDR3 size: 12 residues. Deletions cut 2 bases from V and 5 bases from J, with 7 bases between. CDR3 sequence reads: CSARRQNNEQFF. The DNA for the CDR3 is TGCAGTGCTAGAAGGCAAAACAATGAGCAGTTCTTC.

The chain combines TRBV27 with TRBJ1-5; tentative D call: TRBD1 (6 bases). V was pared by 5 bases and J by 9 bases, with 26 bases between. Germline values: CDR1 MNHEY, CDR2 SMNVEV (reference sequence). The CDR3 loop spans 17 amino acids. In DNA, the CDR3 is TGTGCCAGCAGTCCCCGCCTGCAACAGGGTTGGGAGAGGCCCCAGCATTTT. This encodes CASSPRLQQGWERPQHF.